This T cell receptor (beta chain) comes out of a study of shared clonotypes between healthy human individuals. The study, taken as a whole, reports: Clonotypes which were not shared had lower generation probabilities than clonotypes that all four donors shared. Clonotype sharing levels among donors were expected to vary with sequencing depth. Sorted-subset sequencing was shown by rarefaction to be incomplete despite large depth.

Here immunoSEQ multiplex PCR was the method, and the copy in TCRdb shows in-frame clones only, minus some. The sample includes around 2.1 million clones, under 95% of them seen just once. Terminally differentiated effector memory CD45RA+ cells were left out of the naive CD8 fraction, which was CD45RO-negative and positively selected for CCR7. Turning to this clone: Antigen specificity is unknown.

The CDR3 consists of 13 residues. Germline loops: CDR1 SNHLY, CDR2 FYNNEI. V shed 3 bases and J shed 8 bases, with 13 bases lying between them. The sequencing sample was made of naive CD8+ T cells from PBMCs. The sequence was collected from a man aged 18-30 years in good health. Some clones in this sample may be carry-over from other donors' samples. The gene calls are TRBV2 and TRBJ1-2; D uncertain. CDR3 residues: CASSDRQEEGYTF. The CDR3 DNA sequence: TGTGCCAGCAGTGACCGGCAGGAGGAGGGCTACACCTTC. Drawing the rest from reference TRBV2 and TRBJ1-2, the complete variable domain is EPEVTQTPSHQVTQMGQEVILRCVPISNHLYFYWYRQILGQKVEFLVSFYNNEISEKSEIFDDQFSVERPDGSNFTLKIRSTKLEDSAMYFCASSDRQEEGYTFGSGTRLTVV.